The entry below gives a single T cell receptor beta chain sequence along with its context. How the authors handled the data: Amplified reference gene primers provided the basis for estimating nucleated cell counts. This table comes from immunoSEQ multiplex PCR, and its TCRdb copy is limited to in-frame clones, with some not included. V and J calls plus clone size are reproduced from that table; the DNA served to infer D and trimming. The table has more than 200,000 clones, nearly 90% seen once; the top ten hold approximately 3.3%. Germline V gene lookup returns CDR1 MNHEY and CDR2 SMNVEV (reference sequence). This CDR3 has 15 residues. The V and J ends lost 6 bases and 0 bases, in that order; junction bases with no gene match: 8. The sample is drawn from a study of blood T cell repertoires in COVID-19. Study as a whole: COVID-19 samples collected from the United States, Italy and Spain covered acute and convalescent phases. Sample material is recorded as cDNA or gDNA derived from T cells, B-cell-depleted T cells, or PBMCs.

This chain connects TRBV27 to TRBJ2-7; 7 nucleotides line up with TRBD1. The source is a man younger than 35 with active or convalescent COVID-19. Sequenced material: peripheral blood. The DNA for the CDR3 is TGTGCCAGCAGCTCCTCGGGACAGATCTCCTACGAGCAGTACTTC. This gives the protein CASSSSGQISYEQYF.